These T cell receptor beta chains were read from a single sample in a study of T cells after yellow fever vaccination. From the 5' RACE reads, TCRdb called clonotypes with MiXCR, one entry per CDR3 protein. The data hold about 99,000 distinct CDR3 sequences, with roughly 6% observed a single time. The sequencing used CD8+ T cells sorted from PBMCs, collected 10 days after the yellow fever booster vaccination. The receptor source for this set is a man aged 18 to 29 who received the YFV17D yellow fever vaccine. CDR3s include the opening cysteine and the closing phenylalanine or tryptophan. Each record gives: J gene, D gene, V gene, clone size, CDR3 protein, CDR3 DNA. A D gene is named only where the DNA matches it firmly. A row's size may be missing; if present it is once, few, many or a size class.

TRBJ2-5 TRBD2 TRBV7-9 - CASSRFTGGYETQYF TGTGCCAGCAGCCGGTTCACCGGGGGGTACGAGACCCAGTACTTC
TRBJ2-3 - TRBV6-2/TRBV6-3 - CASSYQVTDTQYF TGTGCCAGCAGTTACCAAGTTACAGATACGCAGTATTTT
TRBJ1-2 - TRBV27 - CASSFGLGGGYTF TGTGCCAGCAGTTTTGGTCTTGGGGGAGGCTACACCTTC
TRBJ1-2 - TRBV27 few CASSLFGRDYGYTF TGTGCCAGCAGTTTGTTCGGGCGCGACTATGGCTACACCTTC
TRBJ2-5 - TRBV24-1 many CATSRKETQYF TGTGCCACCAGTCGCAAGGAGACCCAGTACTTC
TRBJ2-3 - TRBV4-3 - CASSQDVGDIKDPADTQYF TGCGCCAGCAGCCAAGATGTTGGGGACATAAAAGACCCAGCAGATACGCAGTATTTT
TRBJ2-7 TRBD2 TRBV4-2 many CASSPRGLAAKEQYF TGTGCCAGCAGCCCTCGGGGACTAGCTGCCAAGGAGCAGTACTTC
TRBJ1-1 - TRBV6-5 - CASSYSLGGGTEAFF TGTGCCAGCAGTTACTCGTTGGGGGGGGGCACTGAAGCTTTCTTT
TRBJ1-5 - TRBV12-3/TRBV12-4 few CASRDSGFSQPQHF TGTGCCAGCAGAGACTCAGGGTTCTCTCAGCCCCAGCATTTT
TRBJ1-1 - TRBV27 - CASSPLGGATEAFF TGTGCCAGCAGTCCCCTGGGGGGGGCCACTGAAGCTTTCTTT
TRBJ2-2 TRBD1 TRBV6-2/TRBV6-3 - CAGSWTGSGELFF TGTGCCGGATCATGGACAGGATCCGGGGAGCTGTTTTTT
TRBJ2-5 TRBD2 TRBV5-1 few CASSFGLAGDQETQYF TGCGCCAGCAGCTTTGGACTAGCGGGGGACCAAGAGACCCAGTACTTC
TRBJ2-1 - TRBV6-5 few CASSHRNYNEQFF TGTGCCAGCAGCCACAGAAATTACAATGAGCAGTTCTTC
TRBJ2-7 - TRBV11-3 many CASSSGDSYEQYF TGTGCCAGCAGCTCGGGGGACTCCTACGAGCAGTACTTC
TRBJ1-5 - TRBV7-9 - CASSLGQGLDQPQHF TGTGCCAGCAGCTTAGGCCAGGGACTTGACCAGCCCCAGCATTTT
TRBJ2-2 - TRBV7-9 - CASSPRLHDTGELFF TGTGCCAGCAGCCCCCGGTTACACGACACCGGGGAGCTGTTTTTT
TRBJ1-1 - TRBV6-2/TRBV6-3 - CASSYTGRFNGATEAFF TGTGCCAGCAGTTACACAGGGAGGTTTAACGGGGCCACTGAAGCTTTCTTT
TRBJ2-3 TRBD1 TRBV29-1 - CSVLTGESTDTQYF TGCAGCGTTCTTACAGGGGAGAGCACAGATACGCAGTATTTT
TRBJ2-7 TRBD2 TRBV12-3/TRBV12-4 few CASSFSGGQDEQYF TGTGCCAGCAGTTTTAGCGGGGGGCAGGACGAGCAGTACTTC
TRBJ2-5 - TRBV12-3/TRBV12-4 many CASMGLARETQYF TGTGCCAGCATGGGTCTTGCACGAGAGACCCAGTACTTC
TRBJ2-5 - TRBV12-3/TRBV12-4 many CASSPLYRGSQETQYF TGTGCCAGCAGTCCCCTCTATCGGGGGAGCCAGGAGACCCAGTACTTC
TRBJ2-3 - TRBV6-5 - CASSYSRTGDTQYF TGTGCCAGCAGTTACTCACGGACGGGAGATACGCAGTATTTT
TRBJ1-4 TRBD1 TRBV7-8 - CASSGPGQGREKLFF TGTGCCAGCAGCGGACCGGGACAGGGACGCGAAAAACTGTTTTTT
TRBJ1-1 - TRBV3-1 - CASSQGWRGNTEAFF TGTGCCAGCAGCCAAGGATGGAGGGGTAACACTGAAGCTTTCTTT
TRBJ2-5 TRBD1 TRBV19 few CASSVARQGRLLQETQYF TGTGCCAGTAGTGTCGCCCGACAGGGACGGCTTTTACAAGAGACCCAGTACTTC
TRBJ2-6 TRBD1 TRBV7-9 many CASRRTGQGAGANVLTF TGTGCCAGCAGAAGGACAGGGCAGGGGGCTGGGGCCAACGTCCTGACTTTC
TRBJ1-1 - TRBV2 few CASSDEGLEAFF TGTGCCAGCAGCGATGAGGGCCTTGAAGCTTTCTTT
TRBJ2-3 - TRBV20-1 many CSAIGAIAASASTDTQYF TGCAGTGCTATCGGAGCGATAGCGGCGTCAGCTAGCACAGATACGCAGTATTTT
TRBJ2-2 - TRBV7-3 - CASSPFGELNTGELFF TGTGCCAGCAGCCCCTTCGGGGAGCTGAACACCGGGGAGCTGTTTTTT
TRBJ1-2 - TRBV21-1 - CASSPRGRQGNYGYTF TGTGCCAGCAGCCCCCGGGGCCGACAGGGTAACTATGGCTACACCTTC
TRBJ1-3 - TRBV7-9 few CASSLLLPGNTIYF TGTGCCAGCAGCTTGCTCCTACCTGGAAACACCATATATTTT
TRBJ2-5 - TRBV5-4 few CASSLEVSETQYF TGTGCCAGCAGCTTGGAGGTTTCAGAGACCCAGTACTTC
TRBJ2-3 TRBD2 TRBV7-3 few CASSLTLIAGAARDTQYF TGTGCCAGCAGCTTAACGTTAATAGCGGGGGCCGCGAGGGATACGCAGTATTTT
TRBJ2-3 TRBD1 TRBV11-2 many CASSPQGAYYTDTQYF TGTGCCAGCAGCCCACAGGGGGCTTACTACACAGATACGCAGTATTTT
TRBJ2-3 - TRBV5-5 many CASRRGDRYTDTQYF TGTGCCAGCAGGAGGGGGGACAGATACACAGATACGCAGTATTTT
TRBJ1-2 TRBD1 TRBV25-1 few CASSEPLGTAGDHGYTF TGTGCCAGCAGTGAACCACTCGGGACAGCGGGGGATCATGGCTACACCTTC
TRBJ1-5 - TRBV6-2/TRBV6-3 few CASSKWGNQPQHF TGTGCCAGCTCTAAGTGGGGGAATCAGCCCCAGCATTTT
TRBJ1-1 - TRBV20-1 few CSATAEATLEAFF TGCAGTGCTACGGCGGAGGCCACCCTTGAAGCTTTCTTT
TRBJ1-1 - TRBV19 few CASSSLGNTEAFF TGTGCCAGTAGTTCTTTGGGGAACACTGAAGCTTTCTTT
TRBJ1-3 - TRBV12-3/TRBV12-4 few CASGLGTIYF TGTGCCAGCGGATTAGGCACCATATATTTT
TRBJ1-1 TRBD1 TRBV3-1 - CASSQHRGTEAFF TGTGCCAGCAGCCAGCACAGGGGCACTGAAGCTTTCTTT
TRBJ1-2 TRBD1 TRBV6-6 - CASEPSGGSPNGYTF TGTGCCAGCGAACCCTCAGGGGGATCCCCCAATGGCTACACCTTC
TRBJ2-3 - TRBV2 many CASRRRQGFTDTQYF TGTGCCAGCAGACGACGGCAGGGATTCACAGATACGCAGTATTTT
TRBJ1-1 - TRBV19 - CASSIFGASTEAFF TGTGCCAGTAGTATTTTCGGGGCCTCCACTGAAGCTTTCTTT
TRBJ2-1 - TRBV7-2 few CASSTSGWEQFF TGTGCCAGCAGCACTAGTGGATGGGAGCAGTTCTTC